This T cell receptor beta chain was recovered during a study of technical replicates of blood from four donors. Some clones are missing from TCRdb's copy, which holds only in-frame ones; the method was immunoSEQ multiplex PCR. The repertoire consists of more than 70,000 clones, with 92% occurring once and the leading ten covering about 0.26%. There are 13 residues in the CDR3. Germline CDR1 and CDR2: MNHEY and SVGAGI. V lost 5 bases to trimming and J lost 2 bases, with 9 bases between them. The receptor was derived from a human donor in good health. J is TRBJ2-5 and V is TRBV6-5; D is unresolved. The source material was T cells isolated from PBMCs. The CDR3 protein is CASSPQLQETQYF. The CDR3 DNA sequence: TGTGCCAGCAGTCCTCAGTTGCAAGAGACCCAGTACTTC.